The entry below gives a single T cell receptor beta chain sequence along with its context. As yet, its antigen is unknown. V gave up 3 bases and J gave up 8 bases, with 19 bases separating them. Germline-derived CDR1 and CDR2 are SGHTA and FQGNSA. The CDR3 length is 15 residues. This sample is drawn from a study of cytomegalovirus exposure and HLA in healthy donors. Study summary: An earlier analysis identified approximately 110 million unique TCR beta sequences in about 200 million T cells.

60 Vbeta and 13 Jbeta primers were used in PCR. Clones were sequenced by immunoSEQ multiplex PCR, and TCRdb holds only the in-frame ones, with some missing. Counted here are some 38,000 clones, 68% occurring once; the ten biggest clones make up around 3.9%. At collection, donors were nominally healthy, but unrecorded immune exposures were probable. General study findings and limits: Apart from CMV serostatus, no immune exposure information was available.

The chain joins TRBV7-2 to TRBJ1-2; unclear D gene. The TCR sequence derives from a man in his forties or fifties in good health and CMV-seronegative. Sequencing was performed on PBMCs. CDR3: CASSFRVTAPGGYTF. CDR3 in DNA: TGTGCCAGCAGCTTCCGTGTTACAGCCCCGGGGGGCTACACCTTC. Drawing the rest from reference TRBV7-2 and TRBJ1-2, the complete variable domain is GAGVSQSPSNKVTEKGKDVELRCDPISGHTALYWYRQSLGQGLEFLIYFQGNSAPDKSGLPSDRFSAERTGGSVSTLTIQRTQQEDSAVYLCASSFRVTAPGGYTFGSGTRLTVV.